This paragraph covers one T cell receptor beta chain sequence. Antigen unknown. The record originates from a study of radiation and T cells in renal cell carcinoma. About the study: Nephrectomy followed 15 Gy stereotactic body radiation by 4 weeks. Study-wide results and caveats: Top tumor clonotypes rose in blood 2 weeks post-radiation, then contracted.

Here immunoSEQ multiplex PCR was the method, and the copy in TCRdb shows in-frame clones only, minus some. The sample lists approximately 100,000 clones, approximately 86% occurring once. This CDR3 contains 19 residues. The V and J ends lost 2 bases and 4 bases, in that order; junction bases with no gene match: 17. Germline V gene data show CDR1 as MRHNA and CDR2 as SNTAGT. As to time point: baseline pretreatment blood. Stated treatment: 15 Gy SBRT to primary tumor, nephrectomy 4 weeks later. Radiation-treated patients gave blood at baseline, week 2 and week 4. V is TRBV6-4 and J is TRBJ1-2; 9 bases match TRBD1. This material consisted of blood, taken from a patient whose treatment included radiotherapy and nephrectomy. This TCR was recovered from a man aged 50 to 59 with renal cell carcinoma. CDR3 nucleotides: TGTGCCAGCAGTGACCCTTTACAGGGGGCGGTGGGTGATTCCTATGGCTACACCTTC. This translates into CASSDPLQGAVGDSYGYTF.